The 20 T cell receptor beta chains given below trace back to one sample, sequenced in a study of T cell responses to AZD1222 COVID-19 vaccine. Assay: immunoSEQ multiplex PCR; the TCRdb copy retains only in-frame clones and omits some. The sample lists about 130,000 clones; 89% were seen once. The material sequenced was peripheral blood, taken on day 0 of AZD1222 vaccination. The receptors derive from an adult in good health.

This chain links TRBV10-3 with TRBJ1-2; the D is unclear. This CDR3 comprises 14 residues. The germline V gene encodes CDR1 ENHRY and CDR2 SYGVKD. Trimming removed 7 bases from V and 0 bases from J, with 12 bases in between. The CDR3 coding sequence is TGTGCCATCATGGCAGCATCATCTAACTATGGCTACACCTTC. It encodes CAIMAASSNYGYTF.

CDR3 nucleotides: TGCGCCAGCAGCCAAGATTACGGGCCTGGGACAGATACGCAGTATTTT. Translated: CASSQDYGPGTDTQYF. V and J are TRBV4-3 and TRBJ2-3; D gene ambiguous. The CDR3 has 16 amino acids. Trimming pared 0 bases from V and 3 bases from J, leaving 13 bases between. Germline CDR1 and CDR2: LGHNA and YSLEER.

The chain couples TRBV3-1 (or the pseudogene TRBV3-2) to TRBJ1-2, with no clear D. Germline assignment: CDR1 LGHDT and CDR2 YNNKEL (reference sequence). The CDR3 runs 13 residues. Trimming took 0 bases from V and 8 from J, leaving 10 bases between them. The CDR3 sequence: CASSQDPRGGYTF. Written as DNA, the CDR3 is TGTGCCAGCAGCCAAGATCCCCGAGGAGGCTACACCTTC.

The chain employs TRBV2 and TRBJ1-3; D gene ambiguous. V dropped 4 bases and J dropped 4 bases, with 8 bases sitting between them. The CDR3 loop spans 13 amino acids. Looked up from germline, CDR1 is SNHLY and CDR2 is FYNNEI. CDR3 protein: CASSVGSGNTIYF. Here the CDR3 DNA reads TGTGCCAGCAGTGTTGGTTCCGGAAACACCATATATTTT.

The chain employs TRBV20-1 and TRBJ1-1; 11 nucleotides agree with TRBD1. The CDR3 covers 11 residues. J lost 14 bases, V lost 1 base, and 3 bases had no gene match. The germline gives CDR1 DFQATT, CDR2 SNEGSKA (reference sequence). In nucleotides, the CDR3 is TGCAGTGCTAGAGGGACAGGGGGCTTATTCTTT. It specifies CSARGTGGLFF.

The J gene is TRBJ2-5, the V gene TRBV5-1, with D tentatively TRBD2 (6 bases). Trimming removed 2 bases from V and 3 bases from J, with 17 bases in between. The length of the CDR3 is 16 residues. Germline V gives CDR1 SGHRS, CDR2 YFSETQ. CDR3 loop: CASSFIGCRGKETQYF. As DNA, the CDR3 is TGCGCCAGCAGCTTCATCGGCTGTCGCGGGAAAGAGACCCAGTACTTC.

V is TRBV3-1 (or the pseudogene TRBV3-2) and J is TRBJ1-5; no firm D call. Trimming shortened V by 1 base and J by 3 bases, and 10 bases separated the two germline ends. The CDR3 is made up of 15 amino acids. Germline-derived CDR1 and CDR2 are LGHDT and YNNKEL (reference sequence). The CDR3 region is CASSQVKGLNQPQHF. Written as DNA, the CDR3 is TGTGCCAGCAGCCAAGTAAAGGGTCTCAATCAGCCCCAGCATTTT.

V gene TRBV7-2 combines with J gene TRBJ1-5, with D maybe TRBD1 (5 bases). CDR1 is SGHTA and CDR2 is FQGNSA in the germline V gene. The CDR3 length is 17 residues. With 5 bases removed from V and 7 bases from J, the gap between germline ends came to 24 bases. The CDR3 DNA reads as TGTGCCAGCAGCACCCACCCTCAGGGCCCTCTTGGCCAGCCCCAGCATTTT. Translation: CASSTHPQGPLGQPQHF.

The J gene is TRBJ2-1, the V gene TRBV27; TRBD2 matches 10 bases. After removal of 5 bases from V and 0 bases from J, the junction contained 4 bases not matched to a gene. Germline V gives CDR1 MNHEY, CDR2 SMNVEV (reference sequence). The CDR3 contains 16 residues. As DNA, the CDR3 is TGTGCCAGCAGTACTAGCGGGACCAGCTCCTACAATGAGCAGTTCTTC. Translating it yields CASSTSGTSSYNEQFF.

This chain connects TRBV12-3 or TRBV12-4 to TRBJ2-7, with a weak D call TRBD2 (6 bases). V was trimmed by 8 bases and J by 2 bases, leaving 13 bases between them. The length of the CDR3 is 13 residues. CDR3 in DNA: TGTGCCAGCGGACTAAGCGGCCCCTACGAGCAGTACTTC. Translated, it gives CASGLSGPYEQYF.

The chain joins TRBV3-1 (or the pseudogene TRBV3-2) to TRBJ2-7, with D possibly TRBD1 on 6 matching bases. The germline V gene encodes CDR1 LGHDT and CDR2 YNNKEL (reference sequence). The CDR3 sequence is 15 residues long. The V end lost 1 base, the J end lost 3 bases, and 13 bases lay between the germline ends. The CDR3 protein is CASSQVSGQFYEQYF. For the CDR3, the DNA is TGTGCCAGCAGCCAAGTGTCCGGACAGTTCTACGAGCAGTACTTC.

The rearrangement uses TRBV18 and TRBJ1-1, with a possible D match to TRBD1 (6 bases). Trimming removed 4 bases from V and 0 bases from J, with 12 bases in between. Germline V gene lookup returns CDR1 KGHSH and CDR2 LQKENI. This CDR3 is 15 amino acids long. The CDR3 DNA follows: TGTGCCAGCTCACGCGAACAGGGCCTGAACACTGAAGCTTTCTTT. It translates to CASSREQGLNTEAFF.

This clone was counted between two and nine times. The chain recombines TRBV24-1 with TRBJ1-5; D is uncertain. Trimming took 3 bases from V and 0 from J, leaving 17 bases between them. This CDR3 is built from 18 residues. The germline V gene has CDR1 KGHDR and CDR2 SFDVKD. The CDR3 bases are TGTGCCACCAGTGATCCTTATGGCCTAAGTAATAGCAATCAGCCCCAGCATTTT. It is translated as CATSDPYGLSNSNQPQHF.

The chain employs TRBV30 and TRBJ1-2; D is possibly TRBD1 (6 bases). The length of the CDR3 is 12 residues. Trimming removed 5 bases at V and 4 bases at J, with 11 bases between. Germline V gives CDR1 GTSNPN, CDR2 SVGIG (reference sequence). In DNA, the CDR3 is TGTGCCTGGGACCAGGGGCCCTATGGCTACACCTTC. Its protein product is CAWDQGPYGYTF.

The gene calls are TRBV5-5 and TRBJ1-2; D call uncertain. The germline V and J ends were trimmed by 4 bases and 9 bases, with 16 bases remaining between them. From germline, CDR1 is SGHKS and CDR2 YYEKEE (reference sequence). The length of the CDR3 is 13 residues. CDR3 bases: TGTGCCAGCAGCCGTACAACGCCCACGAGCTACACCTTC. This gives the protein CASSRTTPTSYTF.

The rearrangement joins TRBV19 to TRBJ2-1, with D possibly matching TRBD2 (5 bases). This CDR3 region has 16 residues. V lost 3 bases and J 0 bases, leaving 12 bases between the germline ends. Looked up from germline, CDR1 is LNHDA and CDR2 is SQIVND (reference sequence). The CDR3 sequence is CASSILDSSSYNEQFF. As DNA, the CDR3 is TGTGCCAGTAGTATTCTGGACTCTAGCTCCTACAATGAGCAGTTCTTC.

V is TRBV29-1 and J is TRBJ1-2, with D tentatively TRBD1 (6 bases). The CDR3 loop spans 11 amino acids. V gave up 5 bases and J gave up 3 bases, with 7 bases separating them. The germline V gene has CDR1 SQVTM and CDR2 ANQGSEA. CDR3 region: CSVHRDYGYTF. The CDR3 nucleotides are TGCAGCGTTCACAGGGACTATGGCTACACCTTC.

The chain has TRBV27 and TRBJ2-5; D possibly corresponds to TRBD1 (5 bases). This CDR3 has 13 residues. V was pared by 4 bases and J by 0 bases, with 6 bases between. Per germline, CDR1 MNHEY and CDR2 SMNVEV (reference sequence). CDR3 sequence reads: CASSSGYQETQYF. The DNA of the CDR3 is TGTGCCAGCAGTTCAGGGTACCAAGAGACCCAGTACTTC.

The J gene is TRBJ2-1, the V gene TRBV28; D gene ambiguous. With 0 bases removed from V and 0 bases from J, the gap between germline ends came to 6 bases. The germline V gene has CDR1 MDHEN and CDR2 SYDVKM. The CDR3 contains 15 residues. The chain's CDR3 is CASSLWVSSYNEQFF. In nucleotides, the CDR3 is TGTGCCAGCAGTTTATGGGTTAGCTCCTACAATGAGCAGTTCTTC.

The chain has TRBV7-2 and TRBJ1-2; 7 nucleotides agree with TRBD1. Germline CDR1 reads SGHTA; CDR2 reads FQGNSA. Germline trimming cut 3 bases from V and 6 bases from J; bases unmatched to any gene: 7. The CDR3 runs 14 residues. The DNA for the CDR3 is TGTGCCAGCAGCTTGGTACAAGGGGGCCATGGCTACACCTTC. Residues: CASSLVQGGHGYTF.